This TCR beta chain stems from a study of cytomegalovirus exposure and HLA in healthy donors. Study-wide results and caveats: One later analysis reportedly identified an Asian-associated ancestry cluster that showed fewer N-insertions than the approximately 700-donor mean. In most subjects, TCR beta sequences reportedly gave accurate predictions of HLA-A and HLA-B alleles.

Turning to this clone: Its antigen is undetermined.

The CDR3 extends over 18 amino acids. Germline loops: CDR1 PRHDT, CDR2 FYEKMQ (reference sequence). V was clipped by 5 bases and J by 2 bases; unmatched bases: 11. 60 Vbeta and 13 Jbeta primers were used in PCR. Assay used: immunoSEQ multiplex PCR; TCRdb lists only in-frame clones, some missing. This repertoire shows 84,000 or so clones, about two thirds found once; its top ten account for about 5%. The chain recombines TRBV13 with TRBJ2-3; 12 bases fit TRBD2. The sequenced sample consisted of PBMCs. This clonotype was sampled from a woman aged 25 to 45 in good health and CMV-seropositive. This chain's CDR3 is CASSGRILAGGSTDTQYF. The CDR3 DNA follows: TGTGCCAGCAGCGGTCGTATACTAGCGGGGGGATCCACAGATACGCAGTATTTT.